This is a list of T cell receptor beta chains from one sample in a study of blood T cell repertoires in COVID-19. TCRdb keeps only in-frame clones here, not all; method: immunoSEQ multiplex PCR. The table lists about 160,000 clones, around 84% of them singletons. The sample comprised peripheral blood. These receptor sequences come from a middle-aged man with acute or convalescent COVID-19. Each CDR3 is given with its conserved first and last residue.

CATSRSRDRDYEQYF TRBJ2-7 TRBV15
CATKGGTSGTGELFF TRBJ2-2 TRBV2
CASSLDSRYEAFF TRBJ1-1 TRBV5-1
CASSSGQSNTEAFF TRBJ1-1 TRBV5-1
CASSEVGQGSDTQYF TRBJ2-3 TRBV2
CLVLEDTIYF TRBJ1-3 TRBV6-5
CASSPRDRGNQPQHF TRBJ1-5 TRBV2
CASSAKSSNYGYTF TRBJ1-2 TRBV11-2
CASSPQANTEAFF TRBJ1-1 TRBV2
CASSPQQGREDGYTF TRBJ1-2 TRBV18
CASSTHSGQGVYEQYF TRBJ2-7 TRBV6-6
CASSQDPVRTDTQYF TRBJ2-3 TRBV3-1/TRBV3-2
CASSFAITIQETQYF TRBJ2-5 TRBV5-1
CASSWGLHDTEAFF TRBJ1-1 TRBV5-4
CASSIALGTSRADTQYF TRBJ2-3 TRBV2
CASSKGLSNQPQHF TRBJ1-5 TRBV28
CASSFQVAGPLHF TRBJ1-6 TRBV12-3/TRBV12-4
CASSQVNAQNTGELFF TRBJ2-2 TRBV4-2
CASSLTGGNGNTIYF TRBJ1-3 TRBV5-6
CASSARQGAIGTQYF TRBJ2-5 TRBV19
CASSPNRERAGYTF TRBJ1-2 TRBV5-1
CAWRDMNYGYTF TRBJ1-2 TRBV30
CASSGGQGWNTGELFF TRBJ2-2 TRBV6-1
CASSLKQALAQYF TRBJ2-3 TRBV7-8
CASSFSGGTEAFF TRBJ1-1 TRBV5-1
CASSLAGGEAFF TRBJ1-1 TRBV7-3